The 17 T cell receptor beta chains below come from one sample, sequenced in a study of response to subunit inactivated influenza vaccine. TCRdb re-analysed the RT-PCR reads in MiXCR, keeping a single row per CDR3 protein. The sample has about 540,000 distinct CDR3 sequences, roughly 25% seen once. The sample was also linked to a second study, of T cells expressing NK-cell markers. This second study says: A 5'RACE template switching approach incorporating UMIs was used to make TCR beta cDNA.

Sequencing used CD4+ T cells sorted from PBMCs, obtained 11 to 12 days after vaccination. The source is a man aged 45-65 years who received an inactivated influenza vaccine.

Here the CDR3 DNA reads TGTGCCAGCAGACCCGGGACCTCCCGGAGTGACGAGCAGTACTTC. It is translated as CASRPGTSRSDEQYF. The chain recombines TRBV6-2 or TRBV6-3 with TRBJ2-7, with D possibly being TRBD1 or TRBD2 (5 bases each). V was clipped by 6 bases and J by 5 bases, with 20 bases between them. Per germline, CDR1 MNHEY and CDR2 SVGEGT. The CDR3 totals 15 residues.

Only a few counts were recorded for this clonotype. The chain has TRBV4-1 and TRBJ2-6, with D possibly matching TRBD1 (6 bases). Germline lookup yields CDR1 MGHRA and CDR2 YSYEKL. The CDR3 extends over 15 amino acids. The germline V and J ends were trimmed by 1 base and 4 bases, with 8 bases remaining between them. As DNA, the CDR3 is TGCGCCAGCAGCCAAGCAGGGGACGGGGCCAACGTCCTGACTTTC. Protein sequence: CASSQAGDGANVLTF.

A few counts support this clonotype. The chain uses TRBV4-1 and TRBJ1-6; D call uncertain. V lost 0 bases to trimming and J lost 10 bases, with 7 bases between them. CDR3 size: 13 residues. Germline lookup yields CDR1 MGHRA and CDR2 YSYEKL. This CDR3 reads CASSQELGSPLHF. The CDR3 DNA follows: TGCGCCAGCAGCCAAGAATTGGGGTCACCCCTCCACTTT.

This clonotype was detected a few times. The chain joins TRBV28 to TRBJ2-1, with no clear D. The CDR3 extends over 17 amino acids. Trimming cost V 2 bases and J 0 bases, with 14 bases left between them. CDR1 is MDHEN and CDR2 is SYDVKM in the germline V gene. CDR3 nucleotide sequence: TGTGCCAGCAGTTTAAGCTCGAGCGATAGCTCCTACAATGAGCAGTTCTTC. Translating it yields CASSLSSSDSSYNEQFF. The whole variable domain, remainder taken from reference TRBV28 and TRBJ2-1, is DVKVTQSSRYLVKRTGEKVFLECVQDMDHENMFWYRQDPGLGLRLIYFSYDVKMKEKGDIPEGYSVSREKKERFSLILESASTNQTSMYLCASSLSSSDSSYNEQFFGPGTRLTVL.

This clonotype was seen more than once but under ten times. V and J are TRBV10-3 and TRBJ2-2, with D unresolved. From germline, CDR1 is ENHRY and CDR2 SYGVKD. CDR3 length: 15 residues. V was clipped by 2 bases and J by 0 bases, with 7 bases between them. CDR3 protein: CAISEVTANTGELFF. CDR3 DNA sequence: TGTGCCATCAGTGAGGTCACAGCGAACACCGGGGAGCTGTTTTTT.

The CDR3 loop reads CASSEAGSGGLTRGYTF. In nucleotides, the CDR3 is TGTGCCAGCAGTGAAGCGGGGTCCGGGGGGCTAACTAGGGGCTACACCTTC. The chain uses TRBV6-1 and TRBJ1-2; D is possibly TRBD1 (6 bases). Trimming took off 0 bases at V and 8 bases at J, with 22 bases between the two ends. The CDR3 contains 17 residues. The germline gives CDR1 MNHNS, CDR2 SASEGT.

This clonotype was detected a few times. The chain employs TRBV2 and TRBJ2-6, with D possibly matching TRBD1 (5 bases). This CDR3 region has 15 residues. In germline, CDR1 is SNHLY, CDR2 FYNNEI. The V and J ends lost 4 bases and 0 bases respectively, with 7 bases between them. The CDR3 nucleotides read TGTGCCAGCAGTGGACAGTCCTCTGGGGCCAACGTCCTGACTTTC. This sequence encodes CASSGQSSGANVLTF.

CDR3: CASSQEESKSNNEQFF. The CDR3 nucleotides are TGTGCCAGCAGCCAAGAGGAGTCCAAATCAAACAATGAGCAGTTCTTC. The chain is built from TRBV3-1 and TRBJ2-1; no clear D. The CDR3 has 16 amino acids. V was clipped by 0 bases and J by 5 bases, with 14 bases between them. The germline V gene has CDR1 LGHDT and CDR2 YNNKEL (reference sequence).

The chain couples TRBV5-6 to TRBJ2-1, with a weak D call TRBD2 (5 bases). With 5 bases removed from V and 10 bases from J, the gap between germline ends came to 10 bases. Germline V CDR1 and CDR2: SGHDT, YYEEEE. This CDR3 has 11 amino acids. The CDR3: CASSSDFEQFF. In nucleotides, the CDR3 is TGTGCCAGCAGTTCGGACTTCGAGCAGTTCTTC.

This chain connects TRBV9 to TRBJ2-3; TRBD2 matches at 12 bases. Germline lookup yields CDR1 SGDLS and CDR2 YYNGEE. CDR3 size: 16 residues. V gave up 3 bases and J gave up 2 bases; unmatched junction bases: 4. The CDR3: CASSATSGRTTDTQYF. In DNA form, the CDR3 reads TGTGCCAGCAGCGCGACTAGCGGGAGAACCACAGATACGCAGTATTTT.

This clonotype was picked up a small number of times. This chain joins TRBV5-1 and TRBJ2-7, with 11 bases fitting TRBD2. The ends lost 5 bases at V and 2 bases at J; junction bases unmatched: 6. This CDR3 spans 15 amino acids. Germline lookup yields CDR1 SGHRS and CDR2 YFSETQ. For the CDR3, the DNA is TGCGCCAGCAGGGTCGGGACTAGCGGCACCTACGAGCAGTACTTC. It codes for CASRVGTSGTYEQYF.

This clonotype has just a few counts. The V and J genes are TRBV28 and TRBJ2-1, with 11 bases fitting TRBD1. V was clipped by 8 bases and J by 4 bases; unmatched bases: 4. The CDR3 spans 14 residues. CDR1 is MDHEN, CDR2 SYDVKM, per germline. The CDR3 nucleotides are TGTGCCAGCCGGACAGGGGGCAATTACAATGAGCAGTTCTTC. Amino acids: CASRTGGNYNEQFF.

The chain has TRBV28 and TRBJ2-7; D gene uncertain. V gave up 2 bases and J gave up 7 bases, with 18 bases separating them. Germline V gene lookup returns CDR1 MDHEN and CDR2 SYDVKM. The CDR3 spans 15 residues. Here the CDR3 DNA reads TGTGCCAGCAGTTTAACCAAGTTCGCGAGGAGTGAGCAGTACTTC. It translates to CASSLTKFARSEQYF.

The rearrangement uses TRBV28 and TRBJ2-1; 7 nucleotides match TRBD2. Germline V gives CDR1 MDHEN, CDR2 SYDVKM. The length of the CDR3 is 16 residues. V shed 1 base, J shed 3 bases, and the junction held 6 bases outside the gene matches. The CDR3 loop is CASSLYGGSGYNEQFF. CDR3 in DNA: TGTGCCAGCAGTTTATACGGCGGGAGCGGCTACAATGAGCAGTTCTTC.

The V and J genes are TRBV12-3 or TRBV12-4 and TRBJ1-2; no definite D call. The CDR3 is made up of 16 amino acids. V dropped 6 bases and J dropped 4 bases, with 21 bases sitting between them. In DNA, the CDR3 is TGTGCCAGCAGCAAAGGAAGGGTGGCGGAGGGCTATGGCTACACCTTC. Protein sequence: CASSKGRVAEGYGYTF.

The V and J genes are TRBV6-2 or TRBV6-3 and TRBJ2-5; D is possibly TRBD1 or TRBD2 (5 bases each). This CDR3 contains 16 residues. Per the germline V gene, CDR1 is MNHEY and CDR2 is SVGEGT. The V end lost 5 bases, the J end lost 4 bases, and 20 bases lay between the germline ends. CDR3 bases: TGTGCCAGCAGTCCCCAGTTGGGGCTTCGGGGAGAGACCCAGTACTTC. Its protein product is CASSPQLGLRGETQYF.

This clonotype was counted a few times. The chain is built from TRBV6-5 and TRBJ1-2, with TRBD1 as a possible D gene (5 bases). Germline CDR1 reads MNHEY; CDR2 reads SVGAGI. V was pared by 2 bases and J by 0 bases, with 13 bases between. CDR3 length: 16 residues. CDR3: CASSYQGPLANYGYTF. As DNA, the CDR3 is TGTGCCAGCAGTTACCAGGGTCCCCTAGCTAACTATGGCTACACCTTC.